The 3 T cell receptor beta chains in this list originate from one sample, sequenced in a study of high-grade serous ovarian cancer treatment subgroups. Sequencing used immunoSEQ multiplex PCR; TCRdb keeps in-frame clones, though not all of them. The sample carries about 11,000 clones, 80% to 85% recorded once. The tumor samples were collected prior to definitive surgery or chemotherapy. The specimen sequenced was tumor tissue. These receptors originate from a human donor with high-grade serous ovarian cancer.

The rearrangement links TRBV19 to TRBJ2-1, with D maybe TRBD2 (5 bases). Germline-derived CDR1 and CDR2 are LNHDA and SQIVND (reference sequence). This CDR3 region has 10 residues. The V end was cut by 10 bases, the J end by 10 bases, with 11 bases between. The CDR3 here is CATYSGEQFF. For the CDR3, the DNA is TGTGCCACCTATTCGGGAGAGCAGTTCTTC.

The chain carries TRBV27 and TRBJ2-7; 9 bases align to TRBD1. Germline CDR1 is MNHEY and CDR2 is SMNVEV (reference sequence). This CDR3 region has 15 residues. With V trimmed by 5 bases and J by 3 bases, 8 bases remained unmatched. The CDR3 here is CASSSRDRVFYEQYF. The CDR3 DNA is TGTGCCAGCAGTAGCCGGGACAGGGTTTTCTACGAGCAGTACTTC.

The chain links TRBV5-4 to TRBJ2-7; D is unresolved. CDR3 size: 15 residues. In germline, CDR1 is SGHNT, CDR2 YYREEE (reference sequence). Trimming took off 4 bases at V and 2 bases at J, with 16 bases between the two ends. CDR3 protein: CASSLPVSDPYEQYF. The CDR3, as DNA: TGTGCCAGCAGCCTACCGGTTTCGGATCCCTACGAGCAGTACTTC.